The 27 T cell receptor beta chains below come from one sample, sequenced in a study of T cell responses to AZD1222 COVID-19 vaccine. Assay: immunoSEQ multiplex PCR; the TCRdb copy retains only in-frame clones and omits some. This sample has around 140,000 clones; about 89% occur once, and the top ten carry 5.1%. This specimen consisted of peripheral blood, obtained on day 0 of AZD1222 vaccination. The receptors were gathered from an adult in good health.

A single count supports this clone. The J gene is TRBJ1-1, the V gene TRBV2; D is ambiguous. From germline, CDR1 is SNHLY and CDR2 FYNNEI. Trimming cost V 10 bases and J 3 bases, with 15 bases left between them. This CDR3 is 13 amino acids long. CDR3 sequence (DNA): TGTGCCACCCTTCCAATAAGGGACACTGAAGCTTTCTTT. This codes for CATLPIRDTEAFF.

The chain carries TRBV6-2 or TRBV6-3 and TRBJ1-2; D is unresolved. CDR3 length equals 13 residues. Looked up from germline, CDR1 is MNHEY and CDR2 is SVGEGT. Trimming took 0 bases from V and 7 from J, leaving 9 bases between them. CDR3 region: CASSYSDTGGYTF. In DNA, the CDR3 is TGTGCCAGCAGTTACTCCGACACGGGTGGCTACACCTTC.

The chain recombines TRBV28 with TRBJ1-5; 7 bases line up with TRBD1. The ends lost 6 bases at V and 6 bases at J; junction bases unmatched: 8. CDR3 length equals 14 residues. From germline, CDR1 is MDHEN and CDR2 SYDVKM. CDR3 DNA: TGTGCCAGCAGAGCCGGGGACAGAGGTCAGCCCCAGCATTTT. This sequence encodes CASRAGDRGQPQHF.

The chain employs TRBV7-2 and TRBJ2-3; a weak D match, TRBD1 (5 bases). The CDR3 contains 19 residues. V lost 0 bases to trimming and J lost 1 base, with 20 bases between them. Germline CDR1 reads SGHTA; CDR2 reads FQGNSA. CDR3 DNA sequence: TGTGCCAGCAGCTTAGCGCAAGGGGTAGCAGAGGACGGCACAGATACGCAGTATTTT. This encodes CASSLAQGVAEDGTDTQYF.

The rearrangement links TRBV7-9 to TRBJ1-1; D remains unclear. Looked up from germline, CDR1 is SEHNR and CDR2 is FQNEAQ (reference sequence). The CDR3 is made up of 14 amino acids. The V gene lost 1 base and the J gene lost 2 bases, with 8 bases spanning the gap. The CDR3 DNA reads TGTGCCAGCAGCTTAGAACTACATAACACTGAAGCTTTCTTT. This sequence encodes CASSLELHNTEAFF. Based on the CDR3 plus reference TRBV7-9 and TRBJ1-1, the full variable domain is DTGVSQNPRHKITKRGQNVTFRCDPISEHNRLYWYRQTLGQGPEFLTYFQNEAQLEKSRLLSDRFSAERPKGSFSTLEIQRTEQGDSAMYLCASSLELHNTEAFFGQGTRLTVV.

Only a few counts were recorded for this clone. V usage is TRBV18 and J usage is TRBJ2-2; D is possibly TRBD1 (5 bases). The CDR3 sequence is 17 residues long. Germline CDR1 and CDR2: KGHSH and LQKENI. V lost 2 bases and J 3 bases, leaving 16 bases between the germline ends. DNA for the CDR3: TGTGCCAGCTCACCATATTCGAGCAGGGCTTACACCGGGGAGCTGTTTTTT. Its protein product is CASSPYSSRAYTGELFF.

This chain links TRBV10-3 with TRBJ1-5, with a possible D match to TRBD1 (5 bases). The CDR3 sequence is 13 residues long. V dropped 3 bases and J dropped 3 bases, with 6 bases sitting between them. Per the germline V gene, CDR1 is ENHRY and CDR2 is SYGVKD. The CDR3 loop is CAISDRDNQPQHF. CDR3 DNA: TGTGCCATCAGTGACAGGGACAATCAGCCCCAGCATTTT.

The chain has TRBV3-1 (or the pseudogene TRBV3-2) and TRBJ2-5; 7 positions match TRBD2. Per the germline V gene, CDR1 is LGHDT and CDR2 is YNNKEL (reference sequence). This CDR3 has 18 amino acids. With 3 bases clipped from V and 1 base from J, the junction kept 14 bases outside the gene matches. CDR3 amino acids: CASSHGISWGGSQETQYF. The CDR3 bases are TGTGCCAGCAGCCACGGAATCTCATGGGGGGGATCCCAAGAGACCCAGTACTTC.

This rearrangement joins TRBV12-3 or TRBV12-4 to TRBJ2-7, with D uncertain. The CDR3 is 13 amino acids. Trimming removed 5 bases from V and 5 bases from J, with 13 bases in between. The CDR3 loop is CASSPGLFNEQYF. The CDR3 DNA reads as TGTGCCAGCAGTCCCGGGCTATTCAACGAGCAGTACTTC.

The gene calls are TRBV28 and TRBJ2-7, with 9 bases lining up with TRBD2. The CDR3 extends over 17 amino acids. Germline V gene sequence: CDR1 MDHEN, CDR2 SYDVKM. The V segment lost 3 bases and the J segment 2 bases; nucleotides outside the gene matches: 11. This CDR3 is CASSFTSGRPGTYEQYF. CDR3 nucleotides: TGTGCCAGCAGTTTCACAAGCGGGAGGCCTGGGACCTACGAGCAGTACTTC.

CDR3 residues: CASSSRQGNTGELFF. In nucleotides, the CDR3 is TGTGCCAGCAGCTCGCGTCAGGGGAACACCGGGGAGCTGTTTTTT. The rearrangement links TRBV5-4 to TRBJ2-2, with TRBD1 as a possible D gene (5 bases). Germline assignment: CDR1 SGHNT and CDR2 YYREEE (reference sequence). With 3 bases removed from V and 1 base from J, the gap between germline ends came to 10 bases. There are 15 residues in the CDR3.

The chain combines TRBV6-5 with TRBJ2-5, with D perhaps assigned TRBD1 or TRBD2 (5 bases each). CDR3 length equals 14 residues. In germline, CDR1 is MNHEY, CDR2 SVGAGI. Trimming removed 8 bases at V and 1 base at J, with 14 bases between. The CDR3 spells CASEAPGTQETQYF. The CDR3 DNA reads TGTGCCAGCGAGGCCCCAGGGACCCAAGAGACCCAGTACTTC.

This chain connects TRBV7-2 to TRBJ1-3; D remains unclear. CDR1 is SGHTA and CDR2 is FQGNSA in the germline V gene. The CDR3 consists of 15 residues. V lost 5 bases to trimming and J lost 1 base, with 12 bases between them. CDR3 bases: TGTGCCAGCAGCCAGAGGGAGACGTCTGGAAACACCATATATTTT. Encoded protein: CASSQRETSGNTIYF. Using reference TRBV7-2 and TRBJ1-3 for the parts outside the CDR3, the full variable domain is GAGVSQSPSNKVTEKGKDVELRCDPISGHTALYWYRQSLGQGLEFLIYFQGNSAPDKSGLPSDRFSAERTGGSVSTLTIQRTQQEDSAVYLCASSQRETSGNTIYFGEGSWLTVV.

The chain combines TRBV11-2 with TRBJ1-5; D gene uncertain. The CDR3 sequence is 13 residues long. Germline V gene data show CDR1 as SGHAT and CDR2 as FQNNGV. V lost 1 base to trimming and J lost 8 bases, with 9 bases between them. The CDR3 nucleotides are TGTGCCAGCAGCTTAGGCCCGGAGGAGCCCCAGCATTTT. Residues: CASSLGPEEPQHF.

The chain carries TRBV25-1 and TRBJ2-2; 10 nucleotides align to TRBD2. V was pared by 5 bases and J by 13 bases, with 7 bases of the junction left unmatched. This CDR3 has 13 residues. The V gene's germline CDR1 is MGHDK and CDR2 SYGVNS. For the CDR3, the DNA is TGTGCCAGCAGTCAGGGGCTAGCGGGAGTGCTGTTTTTT. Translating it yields CASSQGLAGVLFF. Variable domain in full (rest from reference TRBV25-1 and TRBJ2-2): EADIYQTPRYLVIGTGKKITLECSQTMGHDKMYWYQQDPGMELHLIHYSYGVNSTEKGDLSSESTVSRIRTEHFPLTLESARPSHTSQYLCASSQGLAGVLFFGEGSRLTVL.

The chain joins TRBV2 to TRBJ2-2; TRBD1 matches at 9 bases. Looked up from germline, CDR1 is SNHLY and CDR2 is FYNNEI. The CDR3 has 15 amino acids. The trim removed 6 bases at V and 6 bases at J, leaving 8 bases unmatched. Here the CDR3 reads CASRFRTGVPGELFF. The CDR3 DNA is TGTGCCAGCAGATTCAGGACAGGGGTTCCCGGGGAGCTGTTTTTT.

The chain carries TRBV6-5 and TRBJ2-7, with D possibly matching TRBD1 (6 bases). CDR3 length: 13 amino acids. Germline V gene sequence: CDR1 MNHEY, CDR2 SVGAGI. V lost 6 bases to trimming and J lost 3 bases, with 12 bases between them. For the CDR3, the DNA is TGTGCCAGCAGACGGGACATTTACTACGAGCAGTACTTC. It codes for CASRRDIYYEQYF.

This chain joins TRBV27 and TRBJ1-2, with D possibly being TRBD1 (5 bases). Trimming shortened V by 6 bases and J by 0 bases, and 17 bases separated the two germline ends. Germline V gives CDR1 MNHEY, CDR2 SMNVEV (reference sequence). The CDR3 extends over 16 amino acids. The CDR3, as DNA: TGTGCCAGCAGGAGAAATCAGGGAACCTCTAACTATGGCTACACCTTC. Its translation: CASRRNQGTSNYGYTF.

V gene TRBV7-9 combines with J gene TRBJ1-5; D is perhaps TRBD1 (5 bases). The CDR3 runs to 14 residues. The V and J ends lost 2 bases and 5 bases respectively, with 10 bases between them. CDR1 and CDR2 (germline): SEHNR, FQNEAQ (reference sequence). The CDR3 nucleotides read TGTGCCAGCAGCTTAACAGGAAAGGATCAGCCCCAGCATTTT. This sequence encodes CASSLTGKDQPQHF.

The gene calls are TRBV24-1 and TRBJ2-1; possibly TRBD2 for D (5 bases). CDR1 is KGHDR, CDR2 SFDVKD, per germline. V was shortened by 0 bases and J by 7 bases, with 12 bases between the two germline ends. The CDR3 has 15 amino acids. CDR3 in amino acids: CATSDLLDSSNEQFF. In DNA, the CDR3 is TGTGCCACCAGTGATTTGTTGGACTCGTCTAATGAGCAGTTCTTC.

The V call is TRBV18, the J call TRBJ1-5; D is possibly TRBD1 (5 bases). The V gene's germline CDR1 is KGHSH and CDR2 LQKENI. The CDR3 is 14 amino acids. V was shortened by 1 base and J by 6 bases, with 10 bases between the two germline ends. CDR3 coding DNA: TGTGCCAGCTCACCACTTGACAGCGCTCAGCCCCAGCATTTT. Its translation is CASSPLDSAQPQHF.

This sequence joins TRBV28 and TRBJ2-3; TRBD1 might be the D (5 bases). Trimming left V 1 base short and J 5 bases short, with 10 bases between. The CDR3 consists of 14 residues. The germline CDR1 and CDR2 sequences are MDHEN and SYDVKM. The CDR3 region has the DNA TGTGCCAGCAGTTTATCCAGGGCGAGAGATACGCAGTATTTT. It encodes CASSLSRARDTQYF.

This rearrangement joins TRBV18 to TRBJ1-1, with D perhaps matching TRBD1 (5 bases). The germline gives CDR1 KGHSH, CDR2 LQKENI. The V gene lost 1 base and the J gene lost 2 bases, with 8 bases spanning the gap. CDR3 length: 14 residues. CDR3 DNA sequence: TGTGCCAGCTCACCACGCCGGGGCAACACTGAAGCTTTCTTT. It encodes CASSPRRGNTEAFF.

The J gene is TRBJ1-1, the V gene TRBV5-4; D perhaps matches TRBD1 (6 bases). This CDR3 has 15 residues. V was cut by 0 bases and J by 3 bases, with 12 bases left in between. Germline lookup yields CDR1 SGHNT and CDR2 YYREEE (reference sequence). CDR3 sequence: CASSLAGGGYTEAFF. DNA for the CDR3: TGTGCCAGCAGCTTGGCCGGTGGGGGCTACACTGAAGCTTTCTTT.

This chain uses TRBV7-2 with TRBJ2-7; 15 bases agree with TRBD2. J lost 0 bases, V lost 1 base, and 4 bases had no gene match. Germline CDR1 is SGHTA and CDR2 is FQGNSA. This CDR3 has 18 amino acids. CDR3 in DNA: TGTGCCAGCAGCTTAGGGACTAGCGGGGGGGGTCTCTCCTACGAGCAGTACTTC. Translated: CASSLGTSGGGLSYEQYF.

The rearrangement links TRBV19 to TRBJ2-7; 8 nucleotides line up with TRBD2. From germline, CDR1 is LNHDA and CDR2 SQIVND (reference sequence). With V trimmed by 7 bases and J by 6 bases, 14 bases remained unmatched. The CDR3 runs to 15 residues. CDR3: CASKIAGNLATEQYF. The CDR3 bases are TGTGCCAGTAAAATAGCGGGAAATTTGGCTACCGAGCAGTACTTC.

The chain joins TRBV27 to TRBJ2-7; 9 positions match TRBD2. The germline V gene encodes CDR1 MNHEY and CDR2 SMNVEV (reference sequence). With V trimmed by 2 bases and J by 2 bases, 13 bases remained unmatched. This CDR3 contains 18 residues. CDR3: CASSLRRFSGSPPYEQYF. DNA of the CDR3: TGTGCCAGCAGTTTACGTCGGTTTAGCGGGAGTCCCCCCTACGAGCAGTACTTC.